This T cell receptor (beta chain) was profiled in a study of blood T cell repertoires in COVID-19. As handled by the study authors: Using reference gene primer amplification, nucleated cell counts were estimated. Only in-frame clones appear in the TCRdb table, and some are missing; sequencing was by immunoSEQ multiplex PCR. V and J calls and clone size are given by that table; D and trimming were obtained from the DNA. The sample yields over 200,000 clones, approximately 89% seen once. The ends lost 7 bases at V and 5 bases at J; junction bases unmatched: 7. This CDR3 is 13 amino acids long. The germline gives CDR1 SGHVS, CDR2 FQNEAQ.

The sequence was obtained from a woman in her twenties or thirties with acute COVID-19. V usage is TRBV7-8 and J usage is TRBJ1-1; TRBD1 aligns across 7 bases. The sequencing input was PBMCs or T cells enriched from blood (not recorded which). CDR3 DNA sequence: TGTGCCAGCAAGACAGGGAGGATGACTGAAGCTTTCTTT. This codes for CASKTGRMTEAFF.